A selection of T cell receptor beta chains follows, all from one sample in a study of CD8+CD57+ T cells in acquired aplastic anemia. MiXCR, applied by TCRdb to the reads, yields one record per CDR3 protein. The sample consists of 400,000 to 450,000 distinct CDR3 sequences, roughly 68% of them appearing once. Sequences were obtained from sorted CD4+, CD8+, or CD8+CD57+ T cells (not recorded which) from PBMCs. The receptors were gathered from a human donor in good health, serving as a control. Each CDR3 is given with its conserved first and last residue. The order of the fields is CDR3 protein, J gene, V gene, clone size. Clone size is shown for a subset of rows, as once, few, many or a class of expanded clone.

CDR3: CASRPLGEQYF; J: TRBJ2-7; V: TRBV11-3; size: once
CDR3: CASSRRKWREAFF; J: TRBJ1-1; V: TRBV5-1; size: NA
CDR3: CASSSGDEQFF; J: TRBJ2-1; V: TRBV19; size: NA
CDR3: CASTRDGNEQFF; J: TRBJ2-1; V: TRBV7-9; size: NA
CDR3: CAWTLTGLAGELFF; J: TRBJ2-2; V: TRBV30; size: many
CDR3: CSVGHQETQYF; J: TRBJ2-5; V: TRBV29-1; size: few
CDR3: CASLSTGTNTIYF; J: TRBJ1-3; V: TRBV12-3/TRBV12-4; size: NA
CDR3: CASSFAGSHNEQFF; J: TRBJ2-1; V: TRBV7-3; size: NA
CDR3: CASSFGWTEEVTDTQYF; J: TRBJ2-3; V: TRBV7-7; size: many
CDR3: CASSRDRETYEQYF; J: TRBJ2-7; V: TRBV7-2; size: NA
CDR3: CASSQGQGVSEQYF; J: TRBJ2-7; V: TRBV14; size: NA
CDR3: CASRQDPGEQFSNQPQHF; J: TRBJ1-5; V: TRBV19; size: NA
CDR3: CASSHGQQETQYF; J: TRBJ2-5; V: TRBV3-2; size: many
CDR3: CATSSNWGALQETQYF; J: TRBJ2-5; V: TRBV15; size: NA
CDR3: CASSHQGFEAFFGF; J: TRBJ2-1; V: TRBV7-9; size: NA
CDR3: CASSALWGNYGYTF; J: TRBJ1-2; V: TRBV6-1; size: NA
CDR3: CASSDKTVRSGYTF; J: TRBJ1-2; V: TRBV25-1; size: few
CDR3: CASTSRDRGRNSPLHF; J: TRBJ1-6; V: TRBV6-5; size: once
CDR3: CASSYSGTGMGDSPLHF; J: TRBJ1-6; V: TRBV6-6; size: many
CDR3: CAISAPGTGSSYNEQFF; J: TRBJ2-1; V: TRBV10-3; size: NA
CDR3: CASKKTGLIQETQYF; J: TRBJ2-5; V: TRBV19; size: many
CDR3: CATSRRREKTQYF; J: TRBJ2-5; V: TRBV15; size: NA
CDR3: CARQFSNTGELFF; J: TRBJ2-2; V: TRBV2; size: few
CDR3: CSARKGTDSYF; J: TRBJ2-7; V: TRBV20-1; size: NA